This TCR beta chain was recorded in a study of post-analysis software for immune sequencing data. Background on the study: As for disease course, relapsing-remitting, secondary progressive and progressive-relapsing multiple sclerosis were all included. Study observations and caveats: A few TRBV segments occurring more often in patients than controls included TRBV5-6, TRBV5-1 and TRBV20-1. When compared against controls, multiple sclerosis patients showed significantly lower normalized Chao1 diversity.

This clonotype came up a few times. Its target is not known. Unique-molecular-identifier-tagged TCR beta cDNA libraries were used. Input amounts of roughly 0.9 to 10 million T cells were used. These gave roughly 0.5 million cDNA molecules, so each molecule approximated one T cell. From the PCR reads, TCRdb called clonotypes with MiXCR, one entry per CDR3 protein. The data contain about 680,000 distinct CDR3 sequences, around 60% of them singletons. This CDR3 has 12 amino acids. The V end lost 7 bases, the J end lost 8 bases, and 15 bases lay between the germline ends. Germline CDR1 SQVTM, CDR2 ANQGSEA.

This TCR was recovered from a girl aged 2 to 9 with multiple sclerosis. Material for sequencing was blood. The chain combines TRBV29-1 with TRBJ2-1; D might be TRBD1 (6 bases). CDR3 loop: CSADRQVYEQFF. CDR3 nucleotide sequence: TGCAGCGCCGATAGACAGGTCTATGAGCAGTTCTTC.